In its sample, the clone carrying this T cell receptor (beta chain) was seen many times. Its antigen is not identified. The data were taken from a study of early T cells in non-severe SARS-CoV-2 infection. Study-wide points: Clonotype matching in VDJdb favored anti-spike CD8 responses and did not capture private and CD4 specificities.

Germline V gene sequence: CDR1 MNHEY, CDR2 SVGEGT. CDR3 length: 11 residues. Between the trimmed V and J ends, which lost 6 bases and 7 bases, there was a span of 7 bases. cDNA molecules, individually, were tagged with unique molecular identifiers. TCRdb fed the 5' RACE reads into MiXCR, producing one record per CDR3 protein. This table holds roughly 53,000 distinct CDR3 sequences, less than 11% found once. Sequences were obtained from whole blood. V is TRBV6-2 or TRBV6-3 and J is TRBJ2-1; no clear D. The sequence came from an adult who was a healthcare worker with PCR-confirmed SARS-CoV-2 infection or an uninfected control (not recorded which). CDR3 nucleotides: TGTGCCAGCAGAATAGAAAATGAGCAGTTCTTC. This encodes CASRIENEQFF.